This TCR beta chain is from a study of blood T cells in healthy people across ages. For the study at large: Every two T cells gave about one barcoded beta molecule via template switching.

With a J-beta primer mix and a sample-barcoded 5' primer, a second PCR ran about 7 to 12 cycles. Each cDNA molecule was tagged by a template-switch adaptor with 12 random nucleotides. Per sample, CDR3-containing paired-end reads numbered at least 2.5 million. TCRdb reanalysed the 5' RACE reads using MiXCR and keeps one entry per CDR3 protein. Of under 800,000 distinct CDR3 sequences detected, about 40% appear once; the ten largest clones hold 20% to 25%. V was pared by 4 bases and J by 7 bases, with 8 bases of the junction left unmatched. Germline values: CDR1 WNHNN, CDR2 SYGVQD (reference sequence). This CDR3 is built from 15 residues.

This clonotype was sampled from a woman between 55 and 75 years old in good health. The gene calls are TRBV10-1 and TRBJ2-7, with 12 nucleotides matching TRBD2. Sequenced input: blood. CDR3 in DNA: TGCGCCAGCAGTGCTGCGACTAGCGGGGGATATGAGCAGTACTTC. This encodes CASSAATSGGYEQYF.